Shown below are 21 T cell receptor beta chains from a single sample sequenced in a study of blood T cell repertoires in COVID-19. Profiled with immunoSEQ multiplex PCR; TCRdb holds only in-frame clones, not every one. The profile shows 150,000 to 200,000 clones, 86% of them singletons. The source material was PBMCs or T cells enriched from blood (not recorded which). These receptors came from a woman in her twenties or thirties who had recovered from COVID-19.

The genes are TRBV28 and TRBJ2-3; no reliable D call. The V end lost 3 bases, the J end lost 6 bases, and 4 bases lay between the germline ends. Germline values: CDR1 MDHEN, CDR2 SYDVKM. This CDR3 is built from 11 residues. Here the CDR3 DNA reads TGTGCCAGCAGTTTCGGGGATACGCAGTATTTT. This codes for CASSFGDTQYF.

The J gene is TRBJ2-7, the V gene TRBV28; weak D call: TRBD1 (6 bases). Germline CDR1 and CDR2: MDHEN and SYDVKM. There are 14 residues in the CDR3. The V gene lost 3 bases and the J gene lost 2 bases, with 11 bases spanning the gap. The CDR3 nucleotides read TGTGCCAGCAGTTTGGAAGGGGGTCCCTACGAGCAGTACTTC. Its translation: CASSLEGGPYEQYF. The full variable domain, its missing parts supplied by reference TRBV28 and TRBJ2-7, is DVKVTQSSRYLVKRTGEKVFLECVQDMDHENMFWYRQDPGLGLRLIYFSYDVKMKEKGDIPEGYSVSREKKERFSLILESASTNQTSMYLCASSLEGGPYEQYFGPGTRLTVT.

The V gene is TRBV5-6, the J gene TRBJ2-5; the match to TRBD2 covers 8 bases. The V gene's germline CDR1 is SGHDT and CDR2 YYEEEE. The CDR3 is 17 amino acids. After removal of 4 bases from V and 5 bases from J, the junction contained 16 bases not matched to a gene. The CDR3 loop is CASSRPLLAVGGETQYF. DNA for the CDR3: TGTGCCAGCAGCCGGCCCTTACTAGCGGTGGGGGGCGAGACCCAGTACTTC.

This CDR3 reads CASSSRTSGRPEKGKNIQYF. The CDR3 DNA reads TGTGCCAGCAGTTCGCGGACTAGCGGGAGGCCGGAAAAGGGCAAAAACATTCAGTACTTC. This chain links TRBV28 with TRBJ2-4; 14 bases line up with TRBD2. In germline, CDR1 is MDHEN, CDR2 SYDVKM. V gave up 4 bases and J gave up 3 bases; unmatched junction bases: 14. This CDR3 has 20 amino acids.

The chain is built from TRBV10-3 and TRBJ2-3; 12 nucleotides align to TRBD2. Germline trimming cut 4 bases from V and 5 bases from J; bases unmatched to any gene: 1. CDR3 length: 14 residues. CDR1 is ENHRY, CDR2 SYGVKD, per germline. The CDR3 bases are TGTGCCATCAGTGGACTAGCGGGAGTAGATACGCAGTATTTT. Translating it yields CAISGLAGVDTQYF.

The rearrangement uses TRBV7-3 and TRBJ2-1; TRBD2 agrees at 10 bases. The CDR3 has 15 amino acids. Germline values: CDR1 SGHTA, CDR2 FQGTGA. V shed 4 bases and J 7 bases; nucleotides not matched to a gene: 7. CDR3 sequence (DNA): TGTGCCAGCAGCTCAGGGCTAGCGGGAGCGAATGAGCAGTTCTTC. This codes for CASSSGLAGANEQFF.

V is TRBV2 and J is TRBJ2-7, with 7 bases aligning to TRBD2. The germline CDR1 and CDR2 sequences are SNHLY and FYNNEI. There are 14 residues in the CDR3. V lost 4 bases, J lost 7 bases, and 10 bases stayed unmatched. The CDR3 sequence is CASSGGTNHFEQYF. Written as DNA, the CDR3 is TGTGCCAGCAGTGGGGGGACTAACCACTTTGAGCAGTACTTC.

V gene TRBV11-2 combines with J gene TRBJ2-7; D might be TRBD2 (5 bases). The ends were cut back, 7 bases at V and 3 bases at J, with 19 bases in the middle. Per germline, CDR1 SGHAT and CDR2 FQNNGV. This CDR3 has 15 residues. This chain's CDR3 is CASKELGGLNYEQYF. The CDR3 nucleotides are TGTGCCAGCAAAGAACTGGGCGGGTTGAACTACGAGCAGTACTTC.

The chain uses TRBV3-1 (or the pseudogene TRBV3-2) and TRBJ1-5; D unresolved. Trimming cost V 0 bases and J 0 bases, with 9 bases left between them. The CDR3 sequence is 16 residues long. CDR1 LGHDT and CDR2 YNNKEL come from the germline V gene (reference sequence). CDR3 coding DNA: TGTGCCAGCAGCCAAGACCCCGGTGGTAGCAATCAGCCCCAGCATTTT. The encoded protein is CASSQDPGGSNQPQHF.

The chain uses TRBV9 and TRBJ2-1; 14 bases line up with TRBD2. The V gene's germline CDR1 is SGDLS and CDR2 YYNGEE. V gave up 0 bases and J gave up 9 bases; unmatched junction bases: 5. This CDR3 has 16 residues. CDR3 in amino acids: CASSVVGLAGDREQFF. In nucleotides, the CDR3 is TGTGCCAGCAGCGTAGTGGGACTAGCGGGAGACCGTGAGCAGTTCTTC.

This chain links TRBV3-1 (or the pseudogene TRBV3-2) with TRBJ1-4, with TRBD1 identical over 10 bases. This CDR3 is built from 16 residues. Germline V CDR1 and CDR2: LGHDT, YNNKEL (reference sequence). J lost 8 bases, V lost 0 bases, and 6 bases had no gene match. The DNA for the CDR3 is TGTGCCAGCAGCCAAGAGACAGGGGGCAGGAGGGAAAAACTGTTTTTT. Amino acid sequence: CASSQETGGRREKLFF.

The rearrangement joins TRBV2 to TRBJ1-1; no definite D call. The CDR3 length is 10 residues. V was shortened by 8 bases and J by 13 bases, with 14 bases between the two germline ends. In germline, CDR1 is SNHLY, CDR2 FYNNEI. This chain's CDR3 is CASALGSVFF. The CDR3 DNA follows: TGTGCCAGCGCCCTAGGGAGTGTTTTCTTT.

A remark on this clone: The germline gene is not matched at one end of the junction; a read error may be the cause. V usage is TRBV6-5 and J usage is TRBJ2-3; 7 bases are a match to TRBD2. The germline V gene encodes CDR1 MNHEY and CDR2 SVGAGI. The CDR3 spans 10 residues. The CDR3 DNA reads TGCCGGGGGGGCACAGATACGCAGTATTTT. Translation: CRGGTDTQYF.

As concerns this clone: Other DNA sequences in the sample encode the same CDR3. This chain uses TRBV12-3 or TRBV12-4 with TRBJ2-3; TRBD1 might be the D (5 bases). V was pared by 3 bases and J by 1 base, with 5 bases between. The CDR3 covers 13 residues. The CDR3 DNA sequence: TGTGCCAGCAGTTTGACAGGCACAGATACGCAGTATTTT. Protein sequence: CASSLTGTDTQYF.

The CDR3 sequence: CASSLGYTEAFF. The CDR3 nucleotides are TGTGCCAGCAGCCTCGGGTACACTGAAGCTTTCTTT. The chain is built from TRBV5-6 and TRBJ1-1; D unresolved. CDR1 is SGHDT and CDR2 is YYEEEE in the germline V gene. Trimming took off 4 bases at V and 3 bases at J, with 7 bases between the two ends. The CDR3 runs 12 residues. The full variable domain, in which reference TRBV5-6 and TRBJ1-1 provide the parts outside the CDR3, is DAGVTQSPTHLIKTRGQQVTLRCSPKSGHDTVSWYQQALGQGPQFIFQYYEEEERQRGNFPDRFSGHQFPNYSSELNVNALLLGDSALYLCASSLGYTEAFFGQGTRLTVV.

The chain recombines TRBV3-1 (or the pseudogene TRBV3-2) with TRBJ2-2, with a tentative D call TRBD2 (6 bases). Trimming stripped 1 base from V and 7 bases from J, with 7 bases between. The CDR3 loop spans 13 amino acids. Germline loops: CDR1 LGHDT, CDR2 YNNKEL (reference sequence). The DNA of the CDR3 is TGTGCCAGCAGCCAAGGCGGGGTCGGGGAGCTGTTTTTT. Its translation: CASSQGGVGELFF.

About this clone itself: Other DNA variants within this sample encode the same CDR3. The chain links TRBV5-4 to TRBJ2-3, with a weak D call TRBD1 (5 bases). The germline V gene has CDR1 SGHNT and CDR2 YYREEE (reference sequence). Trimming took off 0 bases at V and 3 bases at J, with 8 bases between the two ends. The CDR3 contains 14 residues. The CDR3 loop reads CASSLDRGTDTQYF. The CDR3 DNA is TGTGCCAGCAGCTTGGATAGGGGTACAGATACGCAGTATTTT.

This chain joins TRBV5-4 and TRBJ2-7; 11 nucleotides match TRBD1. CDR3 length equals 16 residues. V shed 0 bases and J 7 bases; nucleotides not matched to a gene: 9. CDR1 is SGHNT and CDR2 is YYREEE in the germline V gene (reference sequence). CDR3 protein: CASSLGDRGKVMEQYF. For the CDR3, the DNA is TGTGCCAGCAGCTTGGGGGACAGGGGGAAGGTTATGGAGCAGTACTTC.

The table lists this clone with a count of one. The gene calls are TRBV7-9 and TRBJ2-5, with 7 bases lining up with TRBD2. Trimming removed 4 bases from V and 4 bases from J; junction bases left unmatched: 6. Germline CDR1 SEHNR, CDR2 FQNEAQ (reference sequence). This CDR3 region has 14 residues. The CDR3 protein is CASSSAGVRETQYF. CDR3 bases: TGTGCCAGCAGCTCTGCGGGAGTGCGAGAGACCCAGTACTTC.

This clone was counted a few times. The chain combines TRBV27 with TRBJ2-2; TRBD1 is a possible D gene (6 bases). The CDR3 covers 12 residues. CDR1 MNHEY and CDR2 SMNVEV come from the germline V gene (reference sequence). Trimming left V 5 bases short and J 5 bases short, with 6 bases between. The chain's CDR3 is CASSRGTGELFF. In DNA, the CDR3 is TGTGCCAGCAGTAGGGGGACCGGGGAGCTGTTTTTT.

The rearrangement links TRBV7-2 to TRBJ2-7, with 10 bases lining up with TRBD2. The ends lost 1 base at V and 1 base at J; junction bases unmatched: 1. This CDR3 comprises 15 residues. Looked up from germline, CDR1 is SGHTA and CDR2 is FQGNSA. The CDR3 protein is CASSLELAGSYEQYF. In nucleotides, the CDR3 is TGTGCCAGCAGCTTAGAACTAGCGGGATCCTACGAGCAGTACTTC. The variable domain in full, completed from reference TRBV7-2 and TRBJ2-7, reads GAGVSQSPSNKVTEKGKDVELRCDPISGHTALYWYRQSLGQGLEFLIYFQGNSAPDKSGLPSDRFSAERTGGSVSTLTIQRTQQEDSAVYLCASSLELAGSYEQYFGPGTRLTVT.